A single sample is the source of the 30 T cell receptor beta chains below, sequenced in a study of blood T cell repertoires in COVID-19. Measured with immunoSEQ multiplex PCR; TCRdb has only the in-frame clones, and not every one. Among about 220,000 clones, 80% to 90% were seen once, and the ten largest hold 9.5% to 10%. The sequencing input was peripheral blood. These receptors were collected from a man aged 45-60 years with active or convalescent COVID-19.

The chain employs TRBV30 and TRBJ2-7; 9 bases are shared with TRBD1. Looked up from germline, CDR1 is GTSNPN and CDR2 is SVGIG (reference sequence). The V and J ends lost 6 bases and 1 base, in that order; junction bases with no gene match: 4. The CDR3 loop spans 13 amino acids. CDR3 bases: TGTGCCTGTGCCGGGACAGGGTCCTACGAGCAGTACTTC. It is translated as CACAGTGSYEQYF.

This clone was seen only once. This chain connects TRBV28 to TRBJ1-2; 8 bases line up with TRBD1. Germline V gives CDR1 MDHEN, CDR2 SYDVKM. The CDR3 is 16 residues long. Unmatched junction bases numbered 11, after V lost 5 bases and J lost 3 bases. The CDR3, as DNA: TGTGCCAGCAGTCCCCCGGGAACAGGGGGAGACTATGGCTACACCTTC. Its translation is CASSPPGTGGDYGYTF.

V usage is TRBV11-1 and J usage is TRBJ2-5; 13 nucleotides agree with TRBD2. The germline V gene has CDR1 SGHAT and CDR2 FQDESV (reference sequence). The CDR3 has 16 residues. Losses at the gene ends were 5 bases for V and 4 bases for J; bases not matched to a gene: 7. CDR3 nucleotides: TGTGCCAGCAGCCCTGGACTAGCGGGAGTTGGAGAGACCCAGTACTTC. Its protein is CASSPGLAGVGETQYF.

The CDR3, as DNA: TGCGCCAGCAGCATAGGACAGGACACAGATACGCAGTATTTT. Protein: CASSIGQDTDTQYF. V is TRBV5-1 and J is TRBJ2-3; 7 nucleotides agree with TRBD1. Trimming took 4 bases from V and 2 from J; bases not matched to a gene: 4. CDR3 length: 14 amino acids. Germline V gene data show CDR1 as SGHRS and CDR2 as YFSETQ.

The J gene is TRBJ2-2, the V gene TRBV4-1; D gene uncertain. The germline gives CDR1 MGHRA, CDR2 YSYEKL. There are 13 residues in the CDR3. The V end lost 2 bases, the J end lost 6 bases, and 7 bases lay between the germline ends. As DNA, the CDR3 is TGCGCCAGCAGCCAATCCGGGTCCGGGGAGCTGTTTTTT. It specifies CASSQSGSGELFF.

The J gene is TRBJ2-1, the V gene TRBV10-2, with 10 bases fitting TRBD2. The V gene end was trimmed by 0 bases and the J gene end by 5 bases; junction bases not matched to a gene: 4. CDR1 is WSHSY and CDR2 is SAAADI in the germline V gene. The CDR3 totals 16 residues. The CDR3, as DNA: TGCGCCAGCAGTGAGTCGATCCTAGCGGGGGACAATGAGCAGTTCTTC. Its protein product is CASSESILAGDNEQFF.

The J gene is TRBJ2-3, the V gene TRBV28; D is perhaps TRBD2 (6 bases). The CDR3 sequence is 15 residues long. Germline-derived CDR1 and CDR2 are MDHEN and SYDVKM. The germline V and J ends were trimmed by 3 bases and 8 bases, with 18 bases remaining between them. The CDR3 sequence: CASSFSLTGGSTQYF. In DNA, the CDR3 is TGTGCCAGCAGTTTCTCGCTTACAGGAGGGAGTACGCAGTATTTT.

V gene TRBV18 combines with J gene TRBJ2-1; TRBD2 is a possible D gene (6 bases). The V end lost 5 bases, the J end lost 5 bases, and 13 bases lay between the germline ends. The CDR3 has 14 amino acids. Germline loops: CDR1 KGHSH, CDR2 LQKENI. The CDR3 loop is CASSISGGNNEQFF. The CDR3 DNA sequence: TGTGCCAGCTCAATCAGTGGGGGGAACAATGAGCAGTTCTTC.

V usage is TRBV10-1 and J usage is TRBJ2-7; TRBD1 matches at 10 bases. The length of the CDR3 is 15 residues. V shed 3 bases, J shed 2 bases, and the junction held 4 bases outside the gene matches. The germline V gene has CDR1 WNHNN and CDR2 SYGVQD (reference sequence). The CDR3 sequence is CASSDSGTGAYEQYV. CDR3 nucleotide sequence: TGCGCCAGCAGTGATTCCGGGACAGGGGCCTACGAGCAGTACGTC.

This clone appeared a single time. The rearrangement joins TRBV7-8 to TRBJ2-1; TRBD1 matches 8 bases. The germline CDR1 and CDR2 sequences are SGHVS and FQNEAQ. The junction had 8 bases not matched to a gene; V was cut back by 1 base and J by 15 bases. This CDR3 is 13 amino acids long. This CDR3 is CASSLVRTGMGFF. The CDR3 DNA reads as TGTGCCAGCAGCTTAGTAAGGACAGGGATGGGGTTCTTC. Combining the CDR3 with reference TRBV7-8 and TRBJ2-1 gives the whole variable domain GAGVSQSPRYKVAKRGQDVALRCDPISGHVSLFWYQQALGQGPEFLTYFQNEAQLDKSGLPSDRFFAERPEGSVSTLKIQRTQQEDSAVYLCASSLVRTGMGFFGPGTRLTVL.

This CDR3 reads CASSGGGTYNQPQHF. The CDR3 bases are TGTGCCAGCAGCGGCGGTGGGACTTACAATCAGCCCCAGCATTTT. The chain is built from TRBV5-6 and TRBJ1-5; D may be TRBD1 (5 bases). The length of the CDR3 is 15 residues. The V gene lost 4 bases and the J gene lost 3 bases, with 14 bases spanning the gap. CDR1 and CDR2 (germline): SGHDT, YYEEEE.

This rearrangement joins TRBV9 to TRBJ2-4; the match to TRBD2 covers 11 bases. The V and J ends lost 2 bases and 9 bases, in that order; junction bases with no gene match: 10. The CDR3 consists of 16 residues. Germline CDR1 is SGDLS and CDR2 is YYNGEE. This chain's CDR3 is CASSVSSGGAVGIQYF. The CDR3 DNA follows: TGTGCCAGCAGCGTGAGTAGCGGGGGGGCCGTGGGCATTCAGTACTTC.

The J gene is TRBJ1-4, the V gene TRBV15; possible D gene TRBD1, 5 bases. Trimming cost V 3 bases and J 8 bases, with 13 bases left between them. This CDR3 is 14 amino acids long. Per the germline V gene, CDR1 is LNHNV and CDR2 is YYDKDF (reference sequence). The CDR3 DNA reads TGTGCCACCAGCAGCCTAGGGCAGGGAGAAAAACTGTTTTTT. Its protein product is CATSSLGQGEKLFF.

V usage is TRBV11-2 and J usage is TRBJ1-2, with D perhaps TRBD1 (5 bases). The CDR3 totals 14 residues. Germline assignment: CDR1 SGHAT and CDR2 FQNNGV. The ends were cut back, 1 base at V and 7 bases at J, with 13 bases in the middle. CDR3 coding DNA: TGTGCCAGCAGCTTAGCGGGGGAGGGGCTTGGCTACACCTTC. Amino acids: CASSLAGEGLGYTF.

This clone was observed once. This sequence joins TRBV9 and TRBJ1-2; TRBD1 is a possible D gene (5 bases). Trimming shortened V by 3 bases and J by 1 base, and 13 bases separated the two germline ends. This CDR3 has 15 amino acids. Germline CDR1 is SGDLS and CDR2 is YYNGEE. The CDR3 bases are TGTGCCAGCAGCGGTAGGACGGGACTTAACTATGGCTACACCTTC. Encoded protein: CASSGRTGLNYGYTF.

The J gene is TRBJ2-5, the V gene TRBV18; TRBD2 agrees at 9 bases. The V and J ends lost 3 bases and 12 bases, in that order; junction bases with no gene match: 17. CDR3 length: 16 amino acids. Germline V lookup: CDR1 KGHSH, CDR2 LQKENI. The CDR3 loop reads CASSPEIGGSGGLEYF. DNA for the CDR3: TGTGCCAGCTCACCCGAAATCGGCGGTAGCGGGGGCCTCGAGTACTTC. Based on the CDR3 plus reference TRBV18 and TRBJ2-5, the full variable domain is NAGVMQNPRHLVRRRGQEARLRCSPMKGHSHVYWYRQLPEEGLKFMVYLQKENIIDESGMPKERFSAEFPKEGPSILRIQQVVRGDSAAYFCASSPEIGGSGGLEYFGPGTRLLVL.

V usage is TRBV7-2 and J usage is TRBJ2-2, with D uncertain. The CDR3 totals 12 residues. The germline V gene encodes CDR1 SGHTA and CDR2 FQGNSA. Between the trimmed V and J ends, which lost 4 bases and 7 bases, there was a span of 7 bases. The CDR3 DNA sequence: TGTGCCAGCAGCTCCTTCCTCGGGGAGCTGTTTTTT. Translation: CASSSFLGELFF.

This chain uses TRBV4-1 with TRBJ2-5, with 9 bases that match TRBD2. J was trimmed by 4 bases and V by 0 bases; bases with no gene match: 12. Germline CDR1 and CDR2: MGHRA and YSYEKL. The CDR3 covers 18 residues. In DNA, the CDR3 is TGCGCCAGCAGCCAAGAGAATACCCTAGCGGGAAAAGGAGAGACCCAGTACTTC. Translation: CASSQENTLAGKGETQYF.

This clone was seen a few times. The CDR3 is CASSSQAPMNTEAFF. CDR3 coding DNA: TGTGCCAGCAGCTCACAGGCCCCCATGAACACTGAAGCTTTCTTT. V and J are TRBV2 and TRBJ1-1; TRBD1 is a possible D gene (5 bases). Germline CDR1 is SNHLY and CDR2 is FYNNEI. The CDR3 runs 15 residues. Trimming cost V 6 bases and J 0 bases, with 14 bases left between them.

The V and J genes are TRBV27 and TRBJ2-3; D may be TRBD2 (6 bases). Germline CDR1 reads MNHEY; CDR2 reads SMNVEV (reference sequence). Deletions cut 6 bases from V and 0 bases from J, with 13 bases between. The CDR3 extends over 15 amino acids. The CDR3 nucleotides are TGTGCCAGCAGCTGGAGGGCTCCCAGCACAGATACGCAGTATTTT. Translation: CASSWRAPSTDTQYF.

V usage is TRBV7-4 and J usage is TRBJ2-7; D not resolved. The V end was cut by 1 base, the J end by 6 bases, with 19 bases between. The CDR3 sequence is 16 residues long. Germline loops: CDR1 SGHVT, CDR2 SQSDAQ. The CDR3 spells CASSLGRCGPHGEQYF. In DNA form, the CDR3 reads TGTGCCAGCAGCTTAGGGCGATGTGGGCCACATGGCGAGCAGTACTTC. Full variable domain (remainder filled in from reference TRBV7-4 and TRBJ2-7): GAGVSQSPRYKVAKRGRDVALRCDSISGHVTLYWYRQTLGQGSEVLTYSQSDAQRDKSGRPSGRFSAERPERSVSTLKIQRTEQGDSAVYLCASSLGRCGPHGEQYFGPGTRLTVT.

The chain has TRBV4-3 and TRBJ2-1; 12 positions match TRBD2. CDR1 is LGHNA and CDR2 is YSLEER in the germline V gene. The length of the CDR3 is 16 residues. V shed 4 bases, J shed 4 bases, and the junction held 5 bases outside the gene matches. CDR3: CASSLSLAGGYNEQFF. CDR3 DNA sequence: TGCGCCAGCAGCCTATCACTAGCGGGGGGATACAATGAGCAGTTCTTC.

The gene calls are TRBV6-5 and TRBJ1-5; 9 bases fit TRBD1. The V gene's germline CDR1 is MNHEY and CDR2 SVGAGI. The length of the CDR3 is 15 residues. J was trimmed by 6 bases and V by 4 bases; bases with no gene match: 7. The CDR3 protein is CASSSTGTGSQPQHF. The CDR3 coding sequence is TGTGCCAGCAGTTCTACCGGGACAGGGAGTCAGCCCCAGCATTTT.

J is TRBJ2-5 and V is TRBV9; 8 bases are a match to TRBD2. Germline CDR1 is SGDLS and CDR2 is YYNGEE. The V segment lost 0 bases and the J segment 2 bases; nucleotides outside the gene matches: 3. The CDR3 contains 15 residues. CDR3 protein: CASSVAGGLQETQYF. CDR3 nucleotides: TGTGCCAGCAGCGTAGCGGGGGGGTTGCAAGAGACCCAGTACTTC.

The chain has TRBV7-2 and TRBJ2-3; D unresolved. There are 16 residues in the CDR3. Germline loops: CDR1 SGHTA, CDR2 FQGNSA. With 0 bases removed from V and 2 bases from J, the gap between germline ends came to 12 bases. The CDR3 DNA reads TGTGCCAGCAGCTTAGCGGCCGTCACCTTCACAGATACGCAGTATTTT. Translating it yields CASSLAAVTFTDTQYF. Full variable domain (missing parts from reference TRBV7-2 and TRBJ2-3): GAGVSQSPSNKVTEKGKDVELRCDPISGHTALYWYRQSLGQGLEFLIYFQGNSAPDKSGLPSDRFSAERTGGSVSTLTIQRTQQEDSAVYLCASSLAAVTFTDTQYFGPGTRLTVL.

The chain couples TRBV7-2 to TRBJ2-3, with D tentatively TRBD2 (5 bases). From germline, CDR1 is SGHTA and CDR2 FQGNSA. The V gene lost 5 bases and the J gene lost 4 bases, with 10 bases spanning the gap. CDR3 length: 13 amino acids. CDR3 loop: CASSPRTADTQYF. The DNA of the CDR3 is TGTGCCAGCAGCCCTCGGACTGCAGATACGCAGTATTTT.

The gene calls are TRBV28 and TRBJ1-3; D gene unclear. V was pared by 6 bases and J by 0 bases, with 9 bases between. CDR3 length: 14 residues. Germline lookup yields CDR1 MDHEN and CDR2 SYDVKM. In DNA, the CDR3 is TGTGCCAGCAGCTTCCTACTCTCTGGAAACACCATATATTTT. Its translation: CASSFLLSGNTIYF.

This chain uses TRBV5-4 with TRBJ2-7; 7 bases match TRBD2. V lost 4 bases to trimming and J lost 3 bases; unmatched junction nucleotides: 10. The length of the CDR3 is 15 residues. Germline V gene data show CDR1 as SGHNT and CDR2 as YYREEE (reference sequence). This CDR3 reads CASSPRAGVGYEQYF. The CDR3 DNA sequence: TGTGCCAGCAGCCCGCGGGCGGGAGTGGGCTACGAGCAGTACTTC.

This chain uses TRBV19 with TRBJ2-7; 9 positions agree with TRBD2. The V segment lost 3 bases and the J segment 6 bases; nucleotides outside the gene matches: 6. The CDR3 totals 14 residues. From germline, CDR1 is LNHDA and CDR2 SQIVND (reference sequence). The DNA of the CDR3 is TGTGCCAGTAGTATGCTAGCGGGAACTGGCGAGCAGTACTTC. This gives the protein CASSMLAGTGEQYF.

The J gene is TRBJ1-1, the V gene TRBV19; 8 positions match TRBD1. Germline assignment: CDR1 LNHDA and CDR2 SQIVND (reference sequence). CDR3 length: 15 amino acids. J gave up 5 bases and V 4 bases, and 9 bases lay outside the gene matches. The CDR3 coding sequence is TGTGCCAGTAGTAAGGGGACAGGATGGCGAACTGAAGCTTTCTTT. Translating it yields CASSKGTGWRTEAFF.